Listed below are T cell receptor beta chains from one sample, sequenced in a study of blood T cell repertoires in COVID-19. Clones were read by immunoSEQ multiplex PCR, and TCRdb kept only the in-frame ones, dropping some. Counted here are 150,000 to 200,000 clones, roughly 80% occurring once; the ten biggest clones make up approximately 14%. Input material: peripheral blood. These receptors were collected from a woman of 80 years or more with acute or convalescent COVID-19. CDR3s include the opening cysteine and the closing phenylalanine or tryptophan. D genes are given only for firm matches. Part of the rows lack a size; the others show once, few, many or a class for expanded clones.

j_call v_call d_call clone_size cdr3_aa cdr3_nt
TRBJ1-3 TRBV5-1 NA NA CASSLAGPSSGNTIYF TGCGCCAGCAGCTTGGCAGGGCCAAGCTCTGGAAACACCATATATTTT
TRBJ2-1 TRBV19 NA NA CASIRRDYYNEQFF TGTGCCAGTATACGGCGGGATTACTACAATGAGCAGTTCTTC
TRBJ2-5 TRBV5-1 NA NA CASSPGTLKGETQYF TGCGCCAGCAGCCCTGGGACACTTAAGGGGGAGACCCAGTACTTC
TRBJ1-5 TRBV27 TRBD1 NA CASSLSTGESNQPQHF TGTGCCAGCAGTTTATCGACAGGGGAGAGCAATCAGCCCCAGCATTTT
TRBJ2-7 TRBV19 NA NA CASSMGHSVGEQYF TGTGCCAGTAGTATGGGACACTCGGTCGGGGAGCAGTACTTC
TRBJ1-1 TRBV28 NA few CASSFLTGGTAFF TGTGCCAGCAGTTTCCTCACTGGCGGGACGGCTTTCTTT
TRBJ2-1 TRBV12-5 TRBD2 NA CASGLRLAPYEQFF TGTGCTAGTGGTTTACGACTAGCGCCTTATGAGCAGTTCTTC
TRBJ2-1 TRBV28 TRBD2 NA CASSPPTRTSRYDEQFF TGTGCCAGCAGTCCACCAACCCGGACTAGCCGTTATGATGAGCAGTTCTTC
TRBJ1-1 TRBV7-8 NA NA CASSLVMLGALNTEAFF TGTGCCAGCAGCTTAGTAATGTTGGGGGCCCTGAACACTGAAGCTTTCTTT
TRBJ2-1 TRBV7-9 NA NA CASSLVVASGGFYNEQFF TGTGCCAGCAGCTTAGTTGTCGCTAGTGGGGGGTTCTACAATGAGCAGTTCTTC
TRBJ1-2 TRBV18 NA few CASSPRDTPNGDYGYTF TGTGCCAGCTCACCCCGGGACACACCGAACGGTGACTATGGCTACACCTTC
TRBJ2-7 TRBV12-3/TRBV12-4 NA NA CASRTTGFEQYF TGTGCCAGCAGGACTACAGGGTTCGAGCAGTACTTC
TRBJ2-1 TRBV5-6 NA NA CASSLGQLYNEQFF TGTGCCAGCAGCTTGGGACAGCTATACAATGAGCAGTTCTTC
TRBJ2-7 TRBV29-1 NA few CSVLLGVVQYF TGCAGCGTCCTGCTAGGCGTCGTCCAGTACTTC
TRBJ2-3 TRBV28 TRBD2 NA CASSPSGRGHTQYF TGTGCCAGCAGTCCGAGCGGGAGGGGCCATACGCAGTATTTT
TRBJ1-2 TRBV6-5 NA once CASSPGRDANYGYTF TGTGCCAGCAGTCCCGGGAGGGATGCTAACTATGGCTACACCTTC
TRBJ1-3 TRBV18 TRBD1 NA CASSPPGTGGNTIYF TGTGCCAGCTCACCTCCTGGGACAGGAGGAAACACCATATATTTT
TRBJ2-3 TRBV2 NA NA CASSETSASTDTQYF TGTGCCAGCAGTGAAACTTCTGCTAGCACAGATACGCAGTATTTT
TRBJ2-3 TRBV29-1 NA NA CSVAAGTASTDTQYF TGCAGCGTCGCTGCCGGGACTGCGAGCACAGATACGCAGTATTTT
TRBJ2-3 TRBV10-2 TRBD2 NA CASTLAGWGTDTQYF TGCGCCAGCACCCTAGCGGGGTGGGGCACAGATACGCAGTATTTT
TRBJ2-7 TRBV5-1 NA few CASTDSLEQYF TGCGCCAGCACGGACAGTCTCGAGCAGTACTTC
TRBJ2-7 TRBV5-4 TRBD2 few CASSRFPAGVIGDEQYF TGTGCCAGCAGCCGGTTTCCAGCGGGAGTTATCGGAGACGAGCAGTACTTC
TRBJ2-5 TRBV6-6 NA NA CASSYSATQGQETQYF TGTGCCAGCAGTTACTCAGCGACACAGGGCCAAGAGACCCAGTACTTC
TRBJ1-5 TRBV2 TRBD1 NA CASRGQANQPQHF TGTGCCAGCAGGGGACAGGCCAATCAGCCCCAGCATTTT
TRBJ1-1 TRBV2 NA NA CASSDERNTEAFF TGTGCCAGCAGTGACGAGAGGAACACTGAAGCTTTCTTT
TRBJ1-5 TRBV7-2 NA NA CASSLAPEASNQPQHF TGTGCCAGCAGCTTAGCCCCCGAAGCGAGCAATCAGCCCCAGCATTTT
TRBJ2-2 TRBV14 TRBD2 NA CASSLLAGKVTGELFF TGTGCCAGCAGCCTCTTAGCGGGTAAAGTCACCGGGGAGCTGTTTTTT
TRBJ2-7 TRBV6-5 TRBD2 NA CASTNRGGGPYEQYF TGTGCCAGCACCAACCGGGGCGGGGGACCCTACGAGCAGTACTTC
TRBJ1-1 TRBV6-4 NA few CASSLNRETEAFF TGTGCCAGCTCCCTGAACAGGGAGACTGAAGCTTTCTTT
TRBJ2-2 TRBV7-9 NA NA CASSLTGKTGELFF TGTGCCAGCAGCTTAACCGGGAAAACCGGGGAGCTGTTTTTT
TRBJ1-1 TRBV5-1 TRBD1 NA CASSLDPGGSAAFF TGCGCCAGCAGCTTGGATCCAGGGGGCTCTGCGGCTTTCTTT
TRBJ2-6 TRBV5-6 NA NA CASSLLGRSGANVLTF TGTGCCAGCAGCTTGCTTGGGCGCTCTGGGGCCAACGTCCTGACTTTC
TRBJ1-6 TRBV6-5 TRBD1 NA CASSYYGTGDSPLHF TGTGCCAGCAGTTACTATGGGACAGGGGACTCACCCCTCCACTTT
TRBJ1-2 TRBV5-1 NA NA CASSPSVGTGGYTF TGCGCCAGCAGCCCAAGTGTGGGGACTGGAGGCTACACCTTC
TRBJ1-1 TRBV4-1 NA NA CASSQVQGNTEAFF TGCGCCAGCAGCCAAGTGCAGGGGAACACTGAAGCTTTCTTT
TRBJ1-4 TRBV7-3 NA NA CASTPRVANEKLFF TGTGCCAGCACCCCCAGGGTTGCTAATGAAAAACTGTTTTTT
TRBJ2-1 TRBV5-1 TRBD2 NA CASSFTSGTLAEQFF TGCGCCAGCAGCTTCACTAGCGGGACTTTGGCCGAGCAGTTCTTC
TRBJ2-7 TRBV4-2 TRBD1 NA CASSLGTGRWDEQYF TGTGCCAGCAGCCTTGGGACAGGGCGTTGGGACGAGCAGTACTTC
TRBJ2-1 TRBV27 TRBD2 NA CASSPGLTHEQFF TGTGCCAGCAGTCCGGGACTAACCCATGAGCAGTTCTTC
TRBJ1-4 TRBV5-1 TRBD1 NA CASWTGGGEEKLFF TGCGCCAGTTGGACAGGGGGCGGAGAAGAAAAACTGTTTTTT
TRBJ2-5 TRBV19 NA NA CASSIGSTGARETQYF TGTGCCAGTAGTATAGGCTCGACAGGAGCTCGTGAGACCCAGTACTTC
TRBJ1-4 TRBV5-1 NA NA CASSSGNDEKLFF TGCGCCAGCAGCTCGGGGAACGACGAAAAACTGTTTTTT
TRBJ2-1 TRBV12-5 NA NA CASGLDGRGPYNEQFF TGTGCTAGTGGTTTGGACGGAAGGGGTCCATACAATGAGCAGTTCTTC
TRBJ2-1 TRBV7-2 TRBD2 NA CASSLARLAANNEQFF TGTGCCAGCAGCTTAGCGCGGCTAGCGGCCAACAATGAGCAGTTCTTC
TRBJ2-1 TRBV3-1/TRBV3-2 TRBD2 NA CASSSLREEVRVGNEQFF TGTGCCAGCAGTAGTCTGCGGGAGGAAGTCAGGGTAGGTAATGAGCAGTTCTTC
TRBJ1-2 TRBV7-9 NA NA CASSPGSIAPYGYTF TGTGCCAGCAGCCCCGGGTCTATAGCCCCATATGGCTACACCTTC
TRBJ2-1 TRBV2 TRBD1 NA CASTRTGQHEQFF TGTGCCAGCACGAGGACAGGGCAGCATGAGCAGTTCTTC
TRBJ2-7 TRBV27 NA NA CASSLDPGHSYEQYF TGTGCCAGCAGTTTGGATCCGGGACACTCCTACGAGCAGTACTTC
TRBJ1-3 TRBV5-6 NA NA CASSLGSYSGNTIYF TGTGCCAGCAGCTTGGGGAGCTACTCTGGAAACACCATATATTTT
TRBJ2-3 TRBV10-1 TRBD1 NA CASSDRDSSTDTQYF TGCGCCAGCAGTGACCGGGACAGCAGCACAGATACGCAGTATTTT
TRBJ1-5 TRBV19 TRBD1 NA CASSIGPFGTGGLSNQPQHF TGTGCCAGTAGTATAGGGCCGTTTGGGACAGGGGGCCTGAGCAATCAGCCCCAGCATTTT
TRBJ2-3 TRBV5-4 NA NA CASSLVGGGADTQYF TGTGCCAGCAGCTTGGTCGGAGGGGGCGCAGATACGCAGTATTTT
TRBJ1-2 TRBV7-3 NA few CASSSDSNYGYTF TGTGCCAGCAGCTCGGACAGTAACTATGGCTACACCTTC
TRBJ2-7 TRBV2 TRBD1 NA CASKGTGGDEQYF TGTGCCAGCAAAGGGACAGGGGGCGACGAGCAGTACTTC
TRBJ2-1 TRBV5-1 TRBD1 NA CASSPLGQLNNEQFF TGCGCCAGCAGCCCCCTGGGACAGCTCAACAATGAGCAGTTCTTC
TRBJ2-2 TRBV30 TRBD1 NA CAWVGQGAGELFF TGTGCCTGGGTCGGACAGGGGGCCGGGGAGCTGTTTTTT
TRBJ2-3 TRBV9 NA few CASSAGLSYSTDTQYF TGTGCCAGCAGCGCGGGACTTTCCTATAGCACAGATACGCAGTATTTT